This T cell receptor beta chain originates from a study of blood T cells in healthy people across ages. This clonotype was observed a few times. Sample-barcoded 5' priming and a J-beta primer mix drove a second PCR of about 6 to 12 cycles. Each of the cDNA molecules was tagged by a template-switch adaptor with 12 random nucleotides. Each CDR3 protein is one row after TCRdb ran MiXCR on the 5' RACE reads. This table has roughly 500,000 distinct CDR3 sequences, approximately 30% appearing once. Germline-derived CDR1 and CDR2 are MNHEY and SVGAGI. The length of the CDR3 is 18 residues. Sequenced material: blood. This TCR was sampled from a woman aged 70-85 years in good health. The V and J genes are TRBV6-5 and TRBJ2-1; tentative D call: TRBD1 (6 bases). Near its end, the DNA agrees better with TRBJ2-5, so the J call may be wrong. In DNA form, the CDR3 reads TGTGCCAGCAGTTACGGGGGCAGCAGTCACCCCTCAGGGGAGACCCAGTACTTC. It translates to CASSYGGSSHPSGETQYF.